Each of the 14 T cell receptor beta chains below was sequenced from the same sample in a study of cytomegalovirus exposure and HLA in healthy donors. Researchers ran the PCR with 60 Vbeta and 13 Jbeta primers. Profiling relied on immunoSEQ multiplex PCR, and the TCRdb table lists in-frame clones only, not all of them. The sample records about 230,000 clones, roughly 73% being singletons. Sequences were obtained from PBMCs. Every receptor here comes from a boy between 5 and 17 years old in good health and CMV-seronegative.

V gene TRBV18 combines with J gene TRBJ2-2; D is perhaps TRBD1 (6 bases). The V and J ends lost 5 bases and 7 bases respectively, with 17 bases between them. CDR3 length: 15 residues. From germline, CDR1 is KGHSH and CDR2 LQKENI. DNA of the CDR3: TGTGCCAGCTCATTCGCCACGACAGGACTCGGGGAGCTGTTTTTT. This translates into CASSFATTGLGELFF.

This clone was picked up a small number of times. The chain recombines TRBV5-6 with TRBJ1-1; 8 bases fit TRBD1. V lost 3 bases and J lost 7; bases outside the gene matches: 2. This CDR3 contains 12 residues. Germline CDR1 and CDR2: SGHDT and YYEEEE. The CDR3 loop reads CASSWTGIEAFF. The CDR3 nucleotides read TGTGCCAGCAGCTGGACAGGGATTGAAGCTTTCTTT.

This chain links TRBV6-5 with TRBJ1-1, with D possibly matching TRBD1 (6 bases). The V gene lost 6 bases and the J gene lost 0 bases, with 8 bases spanning the gap. The CDR3 length is 13 residues. CDR1 and CDR2 (germline): MNHEY, SVGAGI. CDR3 in DNA: TGTGCCAGCAGGGACAGATTGAACACTGAAGCTTTCTTT. It is translated as CASRDRLNTEAFF.

The table lists this clone with a count of one. The chain has TRBV5-6 and TRBJ2-1, with 9 nucleotides matching TRBD1. Germline V gene sequence: CDR1 SGHDT, CDR2 YYEEEE. V dropped 0 bases and J dropped 3; count of bases not matched to a gene: 1. This CDR3 contains 15 residues. CDR3 amino acids: CASSLGDRDYNEQFF. Here the CDR3 DNA reads TGTGCCAGCAGCTTGGGGGACAGGGACTACAATGAGCAGTTCTTC.

The chain uses TRBV6-5 and TRBJ1-2; a possible D gene is TRBD1 (5 bases). The CDR3 runs to 14 residues. Germline V gene data show CDR1 as MNHEY and CDR2 as SVGAGI. Trimming shortened V by 5 bases and J by 8 bases, and 18 bases separated the two germline ends. The CDR3 bases are TGTGCCAGCAGTGGGGGAGGTGACGGTAGCGGCTACACCTTC. This encodes CASSGGGDGSGYTF.

In this sample, this clone turned up a few times. The same CDR3 arises from other DNA sequences in this sample as well. This chain links TRBV5-1 with TRBJ2-5; D is uncertain. Trimming removed 5 bases from V and 1 base from J, with 9 bases in between. The CDR3 length is 13 residues. Germline-derived CDR1 and CDR2 are SGHRS and YFSETQ. The CDR3 is CASSLTPQETQYF. The CDR3, as DNA: TGCGCCAGCAGTTTGACACCCCAAGAGACCCAGTACTTC.

The rearrangement links TRBV7-9 to TRBJ1-2; no definite D call. V was trimmed by 1 base and J by 4 bases, leaving 13 bases between them. This CDR3 has 15 amino acids. Per the germline V gene, CDR1 is SEHNR and CDR2 is FQNEAQ (reference sequence). CDR3 amino acids: CASSLGPELVYGYTF. DNA of the CDR3: TGTGCCAGCAGCTTAGGTCCGGAGTTGGTCTATGGCTACACCTTC. The variable domain in full, with the rest retrieved from reference TRBV7-9 and TRBJ1-2, is DTGVSQNPRHKITKRGQNVTFRCDPISEHNRLYWYRQTLGQGPEFLTYFQNEAQLEKSRLLSDRFSAERPKGSFSTLEIQRTEQGDSAMYLCASSLGPELVYGYTFGSGTRLTVV.

This chain links TRBV4-2 with TRBJ2-3; TRBD2 agrees at 11 bases. The CDR3 length is 19 residues. Germline loops: CDR1 LGHNA, CDR2 YNFKEQ. The trim removed 3 bases at V and 0 bases at J, leaving 11 bases unmatched. CDR3 sequence (DNA): TGTGCCAGCAGCCACGCTACAGGGACTAGCGGAGTTAGCACAGATACGCAGTATTTT. Its protein product is CASSHATGTSGVSTDTQYF.

The chain carries TRBV5-4 and TRBJ2-7; a possible D gene is TRBD1 (5 bases). The V and J ends lost 4 bases and 0 bases respectively, with 14 bases between them. Per germline, CDR1 SGHNT and CDR2 YYREEE (reference sequence). This CDR3 has 15 residues. CDR3 in amino acids: CASSPVRGNSYEQYF. The DNA of the CDR3 is TGTGCCAGCAGCCCCGTTAGGGGTAACTCCTACGAGCAGTACTTC.

The chain joins TRBV6-4 to TRBJ2-1; the match to TRBD2 covers 14 bases. Germline trimming cut 0 bases from V and 7 bases from J; bases unmatched to any gene: 2. Germline-derived CDR1 and CDR2 are MRHNA and SNTAGT. The CDR3 contains 16 residues. For the CDR3, the DNA is TGTGCCAGCAGTGACTCGGGGACTAGCGGGAGTAATGAGCAGTTCTTC. Encoded protein: CASSDSGTSGSNEQFF.

This clone was seen only once. V and J are TRBV7-9 and TRBJ2-3; 10 nucleotides agree with TRBD2. The V segment lost 3 bases and the J segment 0 bases; nucleotides outside the gene matches: 9. In germline, CDR1 is SEHNR, CDR2 FQNEAQ (reference sequence). The CDR3 runs 18 residues. The CDR3 DNA sequence: TGTGCCAGCAGCTTCCCTACTGGGACTAGCGACAGCACAGATACGCAGTATTTT. It translates to CASSFPTGTSDSTDTQYF. Supplemented by reference TRBV7-9 and TRBJ2-3, the full variable domain reads DTGVSQNPRHKITKRGQNVTFRCDPISEHNRLYWYRQTLGQGPEFLTYFQNEAQLEKSRLLSDRFSAERPKGSFSTLEIQRTEQGDSAMYLCASSFPTGTSDSTDTQYFGPGTRLTVL.

The chain joins TRBV13 to TRBJ2-3, with 10 nucleotides matching TRBD2. Germline CDR1 PRHDT, CDR2 FYEKMQ (reference sequence). This CDR3 region has 17 residues. V was clipped by 4 bases and J by 4 bases; unmatched bases: 11. The CDR3 nucleotides read TGTGCCAGCAGCTCTCTAGCGGGAGTGGAGTTCGCAGATACGCAGTATTTT. Residues: CASSSLAGVEFADTQYF.

The V and J genes are TRBV7-2 and TRBJ2-5; no reliable D call. The CDR3 sequence is 14 residues long. Trimming left V 4 bases short and J 4 bases short, with 13 bases between. CDR1 and CDR2 (germline): SGHTA, FQGNSA. The CDR3 DNA reads TGTGCCAGCAGCTCTCCTCCCCGAGGAGAGACCCAGTACTTC. Its protein product is CASSSPPRGETQYF.

In regard to this clone: The junction departs from germline at one end; a sequencing error may be responsible. This chain joins TRBV7-7 and TRBJ2-5; 7 nucleotides align to TRBD1. The better agreement between TRBJ2-7 and the DNA end casts doubt on the J call. The germline V gene encodes CDR1 SSHAT and CDR2 FNYEAQ (reference sequence). The CDR3 contains 13 residues. The CDR3 loop reads CASSTRQGYEQYF. In DNA form, the CDR3 reads TGTGCTAGCAGCACTCGACAGGGCTACGAGCAGTACTTC.